This TCR beta chain was sequenced in a study of CD8+CD57+ T cells in acquired aplastic anemia. The wider study: Healthy-donor CD4+ cells averaged roughly 11 million reads.

Trimming cost V 0 bases and J 16 bases, with 22 bases left between them. This CDR3 region has 15 residues. The V gene's germline CDR1 is SGHTA and CDR2 FQGNSA. TCR beta VDJ and CDR3 were profiled, and genomic DNA was the template. TCRdb redid the calling of the reads with MiXCR, one entry per CDR3 protein. The table has 400,000 to 450,000 distinct CDR3 sequences, around 72% seen once. V gene TRBV7-2 combines with J gene TRBJ1-5; no reliable D call. The sequence came from a human donor in good health, serving as a control. The sample was sorted CD4+, CD8+, or CD8+CD57+ T cells (not recorded which) from PBMCs. CDR3 coding DNA: TGTGCCAGCAGCTTAGCACCAGCATGCAACACTGAACATCATTTT. This translates into CASSLAPACNTEHHF.